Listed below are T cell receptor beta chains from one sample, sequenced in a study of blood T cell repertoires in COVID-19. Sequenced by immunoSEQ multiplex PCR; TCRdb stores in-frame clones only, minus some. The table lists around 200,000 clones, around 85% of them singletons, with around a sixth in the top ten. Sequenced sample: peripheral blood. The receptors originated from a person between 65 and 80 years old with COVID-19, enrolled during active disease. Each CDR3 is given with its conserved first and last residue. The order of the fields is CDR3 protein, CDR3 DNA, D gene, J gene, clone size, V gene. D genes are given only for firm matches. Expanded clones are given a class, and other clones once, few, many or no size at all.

CASSLTTTSNSPLHF	TGTGCCAGCAGCTTGACTACCACCTCAAATTCACCCCTCCACTTT	.	TRBJ1-6	.	TRBV5-5
CASSYFATVIPVGGREQYF	TGTGCCAGCAGTTATTTTGCAACGGTAATTCCCGTGGGAGGTCGGGAGCAGTACTTC	.	TRBJ2-7	.	TRBV6-2/TRBV6-3
CASSLDTGIGSYEQYF	TGTGCCAGCAGCTTAGACACAGGGATAGGGTCCTACGAGCAGTACTTC	.	TRBJ2-7	once	TRBV11-2
CACSGSTYEQYF	TGTGCCTGTAGCGGGAGCACCTACGAGCAGTACTTC	TRBD2	TRBJ2-7	.	TRBV30
CASSLTTGGGYTF	TGTGCCAGCAGCTTAACTACAGGGGGCGGCTACACCTTC	TRBD1	TRBJ1-2	.	TRBV7-3
CAITLDRGAPNYGYTF	TGTGCCATCACCTTGGACAGGGGCGCCCCTAACTATGGCTACACCTTC	TRBD1	TRBJ1-2	.	TRBV10-3
CASSPDRGRLETQYF	TGTGCCAGCAGCCCGGACAGGGGGCGGTTAGAGACCCAGTACTTC	TRBD1	TRBJ2-5	.	TRBV7-2
CASSEDLGADEKLFF	TGTGCCAGCAGTGAAGACCTGGGGGCGGATGAAAAACTGTTTTTT	.	TRBJ1-4	few	TRBV6-1
CASSLTGQSYYSYNEQFF	TGTGCCAGCAGCTTAACGGGACAGTCCTACTACTCCTACAATGAGCAGTTCTTC	TRBD1	TRBJ2-1	.	TRBV7-3
CASTQTNTGELFF	TGTGCCAGTACCCAGACGAACACCGGGGAGCTGTTTTTT	.	TRBJ2-2	.	TRBV19